What follows is one TCR beta chain and its context. The V gene's germline CDR1 is MNHEY and CDR2 SVGAGI. CDR3 length: 14 residues. V shed 2 bases and J shed 4 bases, with 11 bases lying between them. Authors' processing steps: Amplification of reference gene primers provided the estimated nucleated cell counts. Data came from immunoSEQ multiplex PCR; TCRdb stores just in-frame clones and leaves some out. Clone size and the V and J calls come from that table; the DNA yielded D and trimming. The repertoire includes approximately 310,000 clones, about nine tenths of them detected once, and 1% sits in the top ten. This record comes from a study of blood T cell repertoires in COVID-19. Study-wide background: Sites across the United States, Italy and Spain contributed samples from acute and convalescent COVID-19. From T cells, B-cell-depleted T cells, or PBMCs came the material, which was cDNA or gDNA.

The clonotype was recovered from a man in his fifties with active or convalescent COVID-19. The sequencing input was peripheral blood. The genes are TRBV6-5 and TRBJ1-1; weak D call: TRBD1 (5 bases). The CDR3 here is CASSYQGFATEAFF. In nucleotides, the CDR3 is TGTGCCAGCAGTTACCAGGGCTTTGCCACTGAAGCTTTCTTT.